This passage covers 20 T cell receptor beta chains from one sample sequenced in a study of regulatory T cells in long-lasting Graves disease. Time point of the sample: newly diagnosed GD, antithyroid drugs for less than 3 months. Isolated PBMC RNA provided the starting material for the TCR library. According to the study, TCR beta libraries were built with iRepertoire HTBI primers and CDR3-region Arm-PCR. TCRdb processed the multiplex PCR reads anew with MiXCR; each CDR3 protein has one entry. Among about 360,000 distinct CDR3 sequences listed, roughly 16% were seen once. The data were also submitted as part of a second study, on T cells in Graves' hyperthyroidism and ophthalmopathy.

The sequencing used peripheral blood mononuclear cells (PBMCs), collected at new diagnosis, from a patient treated with antithyroid drugs. These receptors originate from a young woman with Graves disease.

This clonotype appeared many times. The rearrangement links TRBV12-3 or TRBV12-4 to TRBJ2-1; D gene uncertain. The V end lost 4 bases, the J end lost 0 bases, and 10 bases lay between the germline ends. The CDR3 runs 15 residues. For the CDR3, the DNA is TGTGCCAGCAGTTCCGGCCAAAGCTCCTACAATGAGCAGTTCTTC. Encoded protein: CASSSGQSSYNEQFF.

This clonotype was counted ten times or more. The rearrangement uses TRBV7-8 and TRBJ1-2, with D maybe TRBD1 (5 bases). Per the germline V gene, CDR1 is SGHVS and CDR2 is FQNEAQ. Trimming left V 5 bases short and J 7 bases short, with 20 bases between. CDR3 length: 15 residues. The CDR3 is CASSPTWGPRGGYTF. CDR3 in DNA: TGTGCCAGCAGCCCAACCTGGGGCCCACGGGGTGGCTACACCTTC.

This clonotype was counted between two and nine times. This chain connects TRBV5-6 to TRBJ1-6, with 8 bases lining up with TRBD1. The J segment lost 5 bases and the V segment lost 5 bases, leaving 9 bases of the junction unmatched. From germline, CDR1 is SGHDT and CDR2 YYEEEE. CDR3 length: 16 residues. CDR3 region: CASRASRGLNNSPLHF. DNA of the CDR3: TGTGCCAGCAGGGCCAGCAGGGGGCTAAATAATTCACCCCTCCACTTT.

In this sample, this clonotype turned up many times. The CDR3 protein is CSAEDGDKSYEQYF. The CDR3 DNA sequence: TGCAGTGCAGAAGACGGGGACAAATCCTACGAGCAGTACTTC. The chain combines TRBV20-1 with TRBJ2-7, with TRBD1 as a possible D gene (6 bases). Trimming took off 6 bases at V and 1 base at J, with 16 bases between the two ends. The CDR3 sequence is 14 residues long. Germline-derived CDR1 and CDR2 are DFQATT and SNEGSKA (reference sequence).

Concerning this clonotype: This sequence may be a read error, since a much larger clone differs from it by one base. V is TRBV20-1 and J is TRBJ1-2, with 11 bases aligning to TRBD1. Germline values: CDR1 DFQATT, CDR2 SNEGSKA (reference sequence). The CDR3 has 16 residues. Unmatched junction bases numbered 9, after V lost 0 bases and J lost 6 bases. Written as DNA, the CDR3 is TGCAGTGCTAGAGACCCCACCGGGACAGGGGGACATGGCTACACCTTC. Its protein is CSARDPTGTGGHGYTF.

The chain joins TRBV7-2 to TRBJ2-7; D call uncertain. V was shortened by 6 bases and J by 7 bases, with 13 bases between the two germline ends. Germline V gene lookup returns CDR1 SGHTA and CDR2 FQGNSA. The CDR3 runs 12 residues. Written as DNA, the CDR3 is TGTGCCAGCAGTTACCGACCGGTGGAGCAGTACTTC. Translation: CASSYRPVEQYF.

Of note for this clonotype: This may arise from a read error, as a much more abundant clone is one base away. This chain connects TRBV11-1 to TRBJ1-6; D gene ambiguous. Germline V gene data show CDR1 as SGHAT and CDR2 as FQDESV (reference sequence). The CDR3 is made up of 14 amino acids. The ends were cut back, 5 bases at V and 7 bases at J, with 12 bases in the middle. CDR3 DNA sequence: TGTGCCAGCAGCCCACTTTACAGAAATTCACCCCTCCACTTT. Encoded protein: CASSPLYRNSPLHF.

There are many counts of this clonotype. One junction end does not reproduce the germline sequence, and a read error may be involved. This chain joins TRBV12-3 or TRBV12-4 and TRBJ1-1; tentative D call: TRBD1 (5 bases). This CDR3 is built from 13 residues. In DNA, the CDR3 is TGTGCCACCGACCCGGGGGTGAACGCTGAAGCTTTCTTT. It yields the protein CATDPGVNAEAFF.

This clonotype came up many times. The CDR3 DNA reads TGTGCCAGCAGTTTAGGGGTTTGGAACATTCAGTACTTC. Its translation: CASSLGVWNIQYF. The V call is TRBV12-3 or TRBV12-4, the J call TRBJ2-4, with no clear D. This CDR3 is built from 13 residues. Trimming took 1 base from V and 7 from J, leaving 8 bases between them.

This clonotype showed up many times. The V and J genes are TRBV30 and TRBJ2-3, with 8 bases fitting TRBD2. J lost 4 bases, V lost 5 bases, and 5 bases had no gene match. The V gene's germline CDR1 is GTSNPN and CDR2 SVGIG (reference sequence). The CDR3 loop spans 13 amino acids. CDR3 coding DNA: TGTGCCTGGGAAGCGGGGGCGTCAGATACGCAGTATTTT. This sequence encodes CAWEAGASDTQYF.

Ten or more counts support this clonotype. A single base separates this from a much larger clone, so it may be a read error. The chain employs TRBV11-2 and TRBJ2-7, with D perhaps TRBD1 (6 bases). This CDR3 has 14 residues. Germline V gives CDR1 SGHAT, CDR2 FQNNGV. The V end was cut by 3 bases, the J end by 3 bases, with 12 bases between. CDR3 coding DNA: TGTGCCAGCAGCTTGGGGGCGGAAGGCTACGAGCAGTACTTC. Amino acids: CASSLGAEGYEQYF.

This clonotype has at least ten counts. The rearrangement joins TRBV7-9 to TRBJ1-1, with D hard to call. CDR1 is SEHNR and CDR2 is FQNEAQ in the germline V gene (reference sequence). CDR3 length: 13 residues. Trimming took 1 base from V and 7 from J, leaving 10 bases between them. CDR3: CASSLELGGEAFF. The CDR3 nucleotides read TGTGCCAGCAGCTTAGAACTTGGCGGTGAAGCTTTCTTT.

This clonotype was counted ten times or more. J is TRBJ1-3 and V is TRBV28; D might be TRBD1 (5 bases). The CDR3 length is 15 residues. Germline CDR1 is MDHEN and CDR2 is SYDVKM. Trimming stripped 3 bases from V and 4 bases from J, with 13 bases between. The CDR3 region is CASSLGSQGGNTIYF. Written as DNA, the CDR3 is TGTGCCAGCAGTTTGGGGAGCCAGGGAGGAAACACCATATATTTT.

The rearrangement links TRBV11-2 to TRBJ2-1; D is possibly TRBD2 (6 bases). Germline V CDR1 and CDR2: SGHAT, FQNNGV. The CDR3 totals 15 residues. Trimming cost V 5 bases and J 6 bases, with 17 bases left between them. This chain's CDR3 is CASSPRLLAPNEQFF. Here the CDR3 DNA reads TGTGCCAGCAGCCCCCGCCTACTAGCCCCCAATGAGCAGTTCTTC.

This clonotype was observed once. Relative to the germline gene, one junction end is altered; a read error may explain this. In DNA, the CDR3 is TGTGCCGGCAGTTACTCTGGACAGGGGTCGTACGAGCAGTACTTC. This codes for CAGSYSGQGSYEQYF. The genes are TRBV6-2 or TRBV6-3 and TRBJ2-7; 9 bases agree with TRBD1. This CDR3 is built from 15 residues. Germline CDR1 is MNHEY and CDR2 is SVGEGT.

This clonotype was recorded many times. The V call is TRBV3-1, the J call TRBJ1-1; D remains unclear. Trimming took 2 bases from V and 0 from J, leaving 7 bases between them. The CDR3 is made up of 14 amino acids. In germline, CDR1 is LGHDT, CDR2 YNNKEL (reference sequence). The CDR3 spells CASSQTILNTEAFF. In DNA form, the CDR3 reads TGTGCCAGCAGCCAAACAATTTTGAACACTGAAGCTTTCTTT.

This clonotype came up a few times. The chain combines TRBV6-1 with TRBJ2-1; 8 nucleotides match TRBD2. The CDR3 runs to 16 residues. Germline V gene lookup returns CDR1 MNHNS and CDR2 SASEGT. V lost 0 bases and J lost 6; bases outside the gene matches: 7. Here the CDR3 reads CASSEALLSGGNEQFF. The CDR3 DNA sequence: TGTGCCAGCAGTGAAGCCTTGTTGAGCGGGGGCAATGAGCAGTTCTTC.

This clonotype showed up many times. The rearrangement uses TRBV7-3 and TRBJ2-7; 8 bases line up with TRBD1. CDR1 is SGHTA and CDR2 is FQGTGA in the germline V gene. The CDR3 contains 15 residues. The junction had 6 bases not matched to a gene; V was cut back by 2 bases and J by 3 bases. DNA of the CDR3: TGTGCCAGCAGCTTAGGGCCGGGACAGGACTACGAGCAGTACTTC. Protein sequence: CASSLGPGQDYEQYF.

A few counts support this clonotype. The rearrangement uses TRBV6-2 or TRBV6-3 and TRBJ2-4; D gene unclear. The germline V gene encodes CDR1 MNHEY and CDR2 SVGEGT. V was trimmed by 4 bases and J by 0 bases, leaving 16 bases between them. This CDR3 has 17 residues. The CDR3 nucleotides are TGTGCCAGCAGTTTGGGGTCGGGCAGGCGAGCCAAAAACATTCAGTACTTC. Translation: CASSLGSGRRAKNIQYF.

This clonotype was counted many times. The chain has TRBV28 and TRBJ2-1; 13 nucleotides align to TRBD2. The ends lost 3 bases at V and 8 bases at J; junction bases unmatched: 16. CDR1 MDHEN and CDR2 SYDVKM come from the germline V gene. The CDR3 loop spans 19 amino acids. CDR3 in amino acids: CASSLKETSTSGGPHEQFF. The CDR3 DNA reads as TGTGCCAGCAGTTTGAAGGAAACTTCGACTAGCGGGGGGCCTCATGAGCAGTTCTTC. The variable domain in full, with the rest retrieved from reference TRBV28 and TRBJ2-1, is DVKVTQSSRYLVKRTGEKVFLECVQDMDHENMFWYRQDPGLGLRLIYFSYDVKMKEKGDIPEGYSVSREKKERFSLILESASTNQTSMYLCASSLKETSTSGGPHEQFFGPGTRLTVL.